The present entry profiles one T cell receptor beta chain with its context. The antigen is unknown. Time point indicated: sample taken at primary tumor resection. One entry per CDR3 protein, called by TCRdb with MiXCR from the 5' RACE reads. Among roughly 11,000 distinct CDR3 sequences, more than 3% were seen once, and the ten largest hold approximately 51%. This specimen belongs to a study of spatial heterogeneity in lung cancer. Study as a whole: Each time, sequencing found more beta-chain sequences than alpha-chain sequences. The average appearance count of each unique TCR and UMI combination in raw reads was more than eight.

Study results and limitations: Blood contained ubiquitous expanded tumor TCRs more at resection than at follow-up.

The source material was PBMCs, sampled at surgery. The receptor comes from a female donor with early-stage non-small cell lung cancer.

This CDR3 is CASSDSGRDYNEQFF. CDR3 coding DNA: TGTGCCAGCAGTGATTCGGGGAGGGACTACAATGAGCAGTTCTTC. The rearrangement joins TRBV6-4 to TRBJ2-1; 7 nucleotides agree with TRBD2. This CDR3 comprises 15 residues. In germline, CDR1 is MRHNA, CDR2 SNTAGT. Trimming removed 3 bases from V and 3 bases from J; junction bases left unmatched: 5.